The TCR beta chain under discussion was sequenced for a study of blood T cell repertoires in COVID-19. Study-wide background: Acute and convalescent COVID-19 specimens originated in the United States, Italy and Spain. T cells, B-cell-depleted T cells, or PBMCs provided the cDNA or gDNA that served as material.

Grouping used clinical history reported by participants in a survey and questionnaire. Generated by immunoSEQ multiplex PCR, the TCRdb table keeps only in-frame clones and is missing some. Found here are 150,000 to 200,000 clones, roughly 88% of them singletons; the top ten hold over 10%. The CDR3 totals 9 residues, both ends included. The V gene's germline CDR1 is SGHDN and CDR2 FVKESK. As for this clone: The CDR3 carries no conserved terminal phenylalanine or tryptophan, so it likely arises from a read error. It is unclear where the CDR3 begins or ends on the DNA, so no DNA is shown, and the CDR3 is as TCRdb lists it.

The sequence was collected from a woman aged 55-70 years who had recovered from COVID-19. The genes are TRBV14 and TRBJ1-1. Sample: PBMCs or T cells enriched from blood (not recorded which). CDR3 sequence reads: CASSQVLRP.